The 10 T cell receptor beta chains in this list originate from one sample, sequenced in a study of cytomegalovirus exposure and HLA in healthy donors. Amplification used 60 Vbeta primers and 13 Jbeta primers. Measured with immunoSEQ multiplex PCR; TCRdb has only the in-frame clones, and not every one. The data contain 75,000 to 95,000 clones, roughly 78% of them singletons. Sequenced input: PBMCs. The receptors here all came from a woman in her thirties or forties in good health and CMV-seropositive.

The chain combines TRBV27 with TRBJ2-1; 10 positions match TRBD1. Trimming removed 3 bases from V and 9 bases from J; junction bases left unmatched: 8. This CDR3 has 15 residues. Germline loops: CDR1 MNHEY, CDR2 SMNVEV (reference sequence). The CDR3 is CASSFADRGRLEQFF. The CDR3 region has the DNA TGTGCCAGCAGTTTCGCCGACAGGGGGCGTCTTGAGCAGTTCTTC.

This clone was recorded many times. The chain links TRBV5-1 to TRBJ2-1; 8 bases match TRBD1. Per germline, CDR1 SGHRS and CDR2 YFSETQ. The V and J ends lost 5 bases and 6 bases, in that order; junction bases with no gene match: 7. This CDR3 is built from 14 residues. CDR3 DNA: TGCGCCAGCAGATTCGGACAGGGCGGCAATGAGCAGTTCTTC. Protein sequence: CASRFGQGGNEQFF.

The chain's CDR3 is CASSLGVTNNEQFF. The CDR3 region has the DNA TGCGCCAGCAGCTTAGGGGTTACAAACAATGAGCAGTTCTTC. The J gene is TRBJ2-1, the V gene TRBV5-1, with TRBD1 as a possible D gene (5 bases). The CDR3 spans 14 residues. In germline, CDR1 is SGHRS, CDR2 YFSETQ. Trimming took 2 bases from V and 5 from J, leaving 11 bases between them. Full variable domain (outside the CDR3, taken from reference TRBV5-1 and TRBJ2-1): KAGVTQTPRYLIKTRGQQVTLSCSPISGHRSVSWYQQTPGQGLQFLFEYFSETQRNKGNFPGRFSGRQFSNSRSEMNVSTLELGDSALYLCASSLGVTNNEQFFGPGTRLTVL.

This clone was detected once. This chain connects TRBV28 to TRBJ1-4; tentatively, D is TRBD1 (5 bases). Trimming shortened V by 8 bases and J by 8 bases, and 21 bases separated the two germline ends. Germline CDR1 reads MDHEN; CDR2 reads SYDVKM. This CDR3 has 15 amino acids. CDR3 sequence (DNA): TGTGCCAGCTTGGGAAGGGGCAGGGTGTACGAAAAACTGTTTTTT. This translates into CASLGRGRVYEKLFF.

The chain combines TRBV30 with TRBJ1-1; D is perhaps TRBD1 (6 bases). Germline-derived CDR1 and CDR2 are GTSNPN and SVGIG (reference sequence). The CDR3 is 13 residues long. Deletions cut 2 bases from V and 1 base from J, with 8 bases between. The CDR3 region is CAWSRQENTEAFF. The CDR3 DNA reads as TGTGCCTGGAGTCGACAGGAGAACACTGAAGCTTTCTTT.

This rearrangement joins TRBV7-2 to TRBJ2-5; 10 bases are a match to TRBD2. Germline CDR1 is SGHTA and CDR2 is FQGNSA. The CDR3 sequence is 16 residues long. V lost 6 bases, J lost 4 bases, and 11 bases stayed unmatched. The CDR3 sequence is CASSLRTSGLGETQYF. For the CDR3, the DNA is TGTGCCAGCAGTCTAAGGACTAGCGGTTTGGGAGAGACCCAGTACTTC.

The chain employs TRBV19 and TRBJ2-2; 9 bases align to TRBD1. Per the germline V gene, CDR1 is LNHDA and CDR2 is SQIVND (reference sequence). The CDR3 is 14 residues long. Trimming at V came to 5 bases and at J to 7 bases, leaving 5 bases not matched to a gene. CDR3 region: CASSRQGDGGELFF. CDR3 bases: TGTGCCAGTAGTCGACAGGGGGACGGCGGGGAGCTGTTTTTT.

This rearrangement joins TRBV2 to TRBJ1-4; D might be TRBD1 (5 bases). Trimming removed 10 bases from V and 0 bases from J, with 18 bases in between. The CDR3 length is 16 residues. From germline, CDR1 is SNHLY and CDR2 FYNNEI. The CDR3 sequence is CATVVAGLTTNEKLFF. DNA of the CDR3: TGTGCCACCGTCGTGGCAGGGCTCACAACTAATGAAAAACTGTTTTTT.

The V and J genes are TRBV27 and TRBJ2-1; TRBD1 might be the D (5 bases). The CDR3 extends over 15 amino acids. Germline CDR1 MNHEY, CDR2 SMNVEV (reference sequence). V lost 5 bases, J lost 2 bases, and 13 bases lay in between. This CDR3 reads CASSQLWGAYNEQFF. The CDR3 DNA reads TGTGCCAGCAGTCAGTTGTGGGGCGCCTACAATGAGCAGTTCTTC.

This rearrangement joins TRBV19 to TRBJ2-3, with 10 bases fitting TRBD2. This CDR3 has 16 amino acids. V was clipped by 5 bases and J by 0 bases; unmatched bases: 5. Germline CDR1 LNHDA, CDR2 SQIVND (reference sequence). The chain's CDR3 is CASSQGLAVSTDTQYF. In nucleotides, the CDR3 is TGTGCCAGTAGTCAAGGACTAGCGGTAAGCACAGATACGCAGTATTTT.